Presented here are 3 T cell receptor beta chains from one specimen sequenced in a study of technical replicates of blood from several donors. Assay used: immunoSEQ multiplex PCR; TCRdb lists only in-frame clones, some missing. Altogether under 85,000 clones are present, 85% to 95% being singletons, with the ten largest covering approximately 0.45%. Material for sequencing was T cells isolated from PBMCs. Every receptor here comes from a human donor in good health.

This clone came up once. V usage is TRBV15 and J usage is TRBJ1-5, with TRBD1 matching 7 bases. CDR3 length: 14 residues. The junction had 8 bases not matched to a gene; V was cut back by 9 bases and J by 3 bases. Germline loops: CDR1 LNHNV, CDR2 YYDKDF (reference sequence). The CDR3: CATPPGQHNQPQHF. CDR3 bases: TGTGCCACACCACCGGGACAGCACAATCAGCCCCAGCATTTT. Supplemented by reference TRBV15 and TRBJ1-5, the full variable domain reads DAMVIQNPRYQVTQFGKPVTLSCSQTLNHNVMYWYQQKSSQAPKLLFHYYDKDFNNEADTPDNFQSRRPNTSFCFLDIRSPGLGDTAMYLCATPPGQHNQPQHFGDGTRLSIL.

This chain connects TRBV4-1 to TRBJ1-1; no clear D. V lost 1 base and J lost 5, with 5 bases in between. Germline V gene sequence: CDR1 MGHRA, CDR2 YSYEKL. The CDR3 covers 12 residues. The CDR3 here is CASSQGATEAFF. CDR3 coding DNA: TGCGCCAGCAGCCAAGGAGCAACTGAAGCTTTCTTT.

The chain uses TRBV18 and TRBJ2-5; the match to TRBD1 covers 9 bases. Trimming removed 6 bases from V and 1 base from J; junction bases left unmatched: 6. CDR3 size: 15 residues. CDR1 is KGHSH and CDR2 is LQKENI in the germline V gene. DNA for the CDR3: TGTGCCAGCTCTTCCCGGGACAGGGCCCAAGAGACCCAGTACTTC. Its protein product is CASSSRDRAQETQYF.